This T cell receptor beta chain was recorded in a study of T cell changes during pregnancy in multiple sclerosis. The assay was immunoSEQ multiplex PCR, and TCRdb's table has in-frame clones only and misses some. The table shows some 80,000 clones, with about 94% occurring only once. CDR1 SGHRS and CDR2 YFSETQ come from the germline V gene. This CDR3 has 13 amino acids. V was pared by 4 bases and J by 3 bases, with 11 bases between. Sequenced here: CD4+ T cells from peripheral blood mononuclear cells, sampled after pregnancy. The chain recombines TRBV5-1 with TRBJ2-7; maybe TRBD2 (5 bases). The sequence was obtained from a female donor with multiple sclerosis, enrolled in a pregnancy study. CDR3 protein: CASSPGLRYEQYF. The CDR3 DNA is TGCGCCAGCAGCCCCGGACTCCGCTACGAGCAGTACTTC.